A single sample is the source of the 18 T cell receptor beta chains below, sequenced in a study of technical replicates of blood from a few donors. The table came from immunoSEQ multiplex PCR; TCRdb's copy has only in-frame clones and leaves some out. This table holds about 16,000 clones, around nine tenths found once. Sequencing was carried out using PBMCs. Every receptor here comes from a human donor in good health.

This chain uses TRBV11-3 with TRBJ2-7; 10 bases are a match to TRBD1. With V trimmed by 5 bases and J by 7 bases, 8 bases remained unmatched. The CDR3 covers 14 residues. CDR1 SGHNT and CDR2 YENEEA come from the germline V gene. The CDR3 region is CASSTGQGSGEQYF. The CDR3 DNA reads as TGTGCCAGCAGCACGGGACAGGGGTCGGGAGAGCAGTACTTC.

This chain links TRBV2 with TRBJ1-2, with D uncertain. CDR3 length equals 19 residues. From germline, CDR1 is SNHLY and CDR2 FYNNEI. The V end was cut by 2 bases, the J end by 4 bases, with 26 bases between. In nucleotides, the CDR3 is TGTGCCAGCAGTGAAATTCGTTCAGCGACGAAAGACCGTTCCTATGGCTACACCTTC. This sequence encodes CASSEIRSATKDRSYGYTF.

CDR3: CASSYSHPNEQFF. In DNA form, the CDR3 reads TGTGCCAGCAGTTACTCACACCCCAATGAGCAGTTCTTC. The chain uses TRBV6-6 and TRBJ2-1, with no clear D. Trimming removed 0 bases from V and 6 bases from J, with 6 bases in between. Germline-derived CDR1 and CDR2 are MNHNY and SVGAGI (reference sequence). This CDR3 has 13 amino acids.

This rearrangement joins TRBV25-1 to TRBJ1-2, with D perhaps TRBD1 (5 bases). The CDR3 spans 16 residues. V was pared by 3 bases and J by 5 bases, with 19 bases between. CDR1 is MGHDK, CDR2 SYGVNS, per germline. This CDR3 is CASSDHGQGILYGYTF. DNA of the CDR3: TGTGCCAGCAGTGATCACGGGCAGGGCATCTTATATGGCTACACCTTC.

V and J are TRBV19 and TRBJ2-1; the D gene is possibly TRBD2 (6 bases). Germline V gene sequence: CDR1 LNHDA, CDR2 SQIVND (reference sequence). The germline V and J ends were trimmed by 7 bases and 6 bases, with 13 bases remaining between them. The CDR3 length is 13 residues. This CDR3 reads CASIASGVNEQFF. The CDR3 DNA reads TGTGCCAGTATCGCTTCGGGGGTCAATGAGCAGTTCTTC.

The chain has TRBV2 and TRBJ2-5; weak D call: TRBD1 (5 bases). Trimming stripped 8 bases from V and 13 bases from J, with 20 bases between. The CDR3 extends over 12 amino acids. The germline CDR1 and CDR2 sequences are SNHLY and FYNNEI. The CDR3, as DNA: TGTGCCAGCGTTAAGGACAAGCCACCGGGGTACTTC. Translation: CASVKDKPPGYF.

The V and J genes are TRBV6-6 and TRBJ1-1; 7 bases map to TRBD1. Germline CDR1 and CDR2: MNHNY and SVGAGI (reference sequence). The V gene end was trimmed by 6 bases and the J gene end by 5 bases; junction bases not matched to a gene: 6. The length of the CDR3 is 13 residues. CDR3 nucleotide sequence: TGTGCCAGCAGAGCAACAGGGGCGACTGAAGCTTTCTTT. Amino acid sequence: CASRATGATEAFF.

The chain has TRBV7-6 and TRBJ2-1; D might be TRBD2 (6 bases). The germline V gene has CDR1 SGHVS and CDR2 FNYEAQ. This CDR3 comprises 16 residues. V lost 1 base to trimming and J lost 1 base, with 11 bases between them. The CDR3 reads CASSLGGGISYNEQFF. CDR3 in DNA: TGTGCCAGCAGCTTAGGGGGCGGGATTTCCTACAATGAGCAGTTCTTC.

The chain is built from TRBV7-7 and TRBJ2-5; D may be TRBD1 (7 bases). Germline CDR1 reads SSHAT; CDR2 reads FNYEAQ (reference sequence). The CDR3 runs 13 residues. V lost 5 bases and J 5 bases, leaving 12 bases between the germline ends. This CDR3 is CASSISGGETQYF. CDR3 DNA sequence: TGTGCCAGCAGCATTTCAGGGGGGGAGACCCAGTACTTC.

Regarding this clone: A read error may account for a junction end that differs from germline. The chain carries TRBV2 and TRBJ2-7; 7 bases align to TRBD1. The germline gives CDR1 SNHLY, CDR2 FYNNEI. This CDR3 spans 12 amino acids. The CDR3 loop is CARHTGQIIGHF. The CDR3 region has the DNA TGTGCCAGACACACGGGACAGATCATAGGGCACTTC.

V and J are TRBV6-6 and TRBJ1-4; D gene unclear. The germline V gene has CDR1 MNHNY and CDR2 SVGAGI (reference sequence). Trimming cost V 8 bases and J 4 bases, with 14 bases left between them. The CDR3 has 14 amino acids. CDR3 in amino acids: CASGGSQINEKLFF. The CDR3 coding sequence is TGTGCCAGCGGCGGGAGTCAGATTAATGAAAAACTGTTTTTT.

This clone was seen once. This CDR3 is CAISDGQVDHQPQHF. Here the CDR3 DNA reads TGTGCCATCAGTGACGGCCAGGTGGATCATCAGCCCCAGCATTTT. The rearrangement links TRBV10-3 to TRBJ1-5, with unresolved D. The CDR3 sequence is 15 residues long. Germline values: CDR1 ENHRY, CDR2 SYGVKD. Trimming pared 3 bases from V and 5 bases from J, leaving 14 bases between.

The V call is TRBV28, the J call TRBJ2-3; D is perhaps TRBD2 (6 bases). The CDR3 is made up of 19 amino acids. Germline loops: CDR1 MDHEN, CDR2 SYDVKM. V was pared by 2 bases and J by 0 bases, with 21 bases between. CDR3 residues: CASSLPQWSGGTSTDTQYF. DNA for the CDR3: TGTGCCAGCAGTTTACCCCAGTGGAGTGGGGGGACTAGCACAGATACGCAGTATTTT.

CDR3 coding DNA: TGTGCCAGCAGTGAAATGCCCGGGTCTCCTTCCTACGAGCAGTACTTC. It encodes CASSEMPGSPSYEQYF. This chain connects TRBV6-1 to TRBJ2-7, with no clear D. This CDR3 spans 16 amino acids. Looked up from germline, CDR1 is MNHNS and CDR2 is SASEGT. V was trimmed by 2 bases and J by 1 base, leaving 15 bases between them.

The chain uses TRBV7-7 and TRBJ2-2, with 7 bases identical to TRBD2. J gave up 7 bases and V 5 bases, and 13 bases lay outside the gene matches. Germline CDR1 is SSHAT and CDR2 is FNYEAQ (reference sequence). The length of the CDR3 is 16 residues. CDR3 loop: CASSPLGGSGGGELFF. CDR3 nucleotides: TGTGCCAGCAGCCCCCTTGGCGGGAGTGGGGGCGGGGAGCTGTTTTTT. The entire variable domain, with the rest obtained from reference TRBV7-7 and TRBJ2-2, is as follows: GAGVSQSPRYKVTKRGQDVTLRCDPISSHATLYWYQQALGQGPEFLTYFNYEAQPDKSGLPSDRFSAERPEGSISTLTIQRTEQRDSAMYRCASSPLGGSGGGELFFGEGSRLTVL.

This sequence joins TRBV19 and TRBJ1-2; D may be TRBD1 (5 bases). Trimming took off 5 bases at V and 1 base at J, with 20 bases between the two ends. The germline V gene has CDR1 LNHDA and CDR2 SQIVND (reference sequence). This CDR3 region has 17 residues. CDR3 coding DNA: TGTGCCAGTAGTGCCCCCCTATTGGGGGGTGTTAACTATGGCTACACCTTC. It yields the protein CASSAPLLGGVNYGYTF. Variable domain in full (rest from reference TRBV19 and TRBJ1-2): DGGITQSPKYLFRKEGQNVTLSCEQNLNHDAMYWYRQDPGQGLRLIYYSQIVNDFQKGDIAEGYSVSREKKESFPLTVTSAQKNPTAFYLCASSAPLLGGVNYGYTFGSGTRLTVV.

This rearrangement joins TRBV5-1 to TRBJ2-1; D perhaps matches TRBD2 (5 bases). Looked up from germline, CDR1 is SGHRS and CDR2 is YFSETQ. Trimming cost V 1 base and J 8 bases, with 16 bases left between them. The CDR3 is made up of 15 amino acids. The CDR3 DNA sequence: TGCGCCAGCAGCTTGATCGAGAGGAGGTATCATGAGCAGTTCTTC. Translation gives CASSLIERRYHEQFF.

The chain joins TRBV18 to TRBJ2-3; 12 bases are shared with TRBD2. CDR3 length equals 18 residues. Per germline, CDR1 KGHSH and CDR2 LQKENI. The ends lost 5 bases at V and 2 bases at J; junction bases unmatched: 11. DNA for the CDR3: TGTGCCAGCTCAACACGATCCGGGACTAGCGGGCACACAGATACGCAGTATTTT. Protein: CASSTRSGTSGHTDTQYF.